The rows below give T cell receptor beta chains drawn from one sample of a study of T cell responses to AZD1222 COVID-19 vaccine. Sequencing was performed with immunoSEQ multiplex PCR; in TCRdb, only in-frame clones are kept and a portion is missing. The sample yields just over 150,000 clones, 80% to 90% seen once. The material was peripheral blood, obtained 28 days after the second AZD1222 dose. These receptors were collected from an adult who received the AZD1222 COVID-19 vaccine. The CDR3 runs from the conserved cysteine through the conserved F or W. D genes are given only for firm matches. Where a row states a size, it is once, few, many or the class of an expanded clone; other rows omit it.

cdr3_nt: TGTGCCAGCAGCCAAGATTGGCAGGCCGACTCTGGAAACACCATATATTTT; cdr3_aa: CASSQDWQADSGNTIYF; clone_size: once; v_call: TRBV4-2; d_call: .; j_call: TRBJ1-3
cdr3_nt: TGTGCCAGTAGACCCGGAGGGGGCGCTCCCGCAACTAATGAAAAACTGTTTTTT; cdr3_aa: CASRPGGGAPATNEKLFF; clone_size: .; v_call: TRBV19; d_call: TRBD1; j_call: TRBJ1-4
cdr3_nt: TGTGCCAGCAGCTCCATGGGGGCAGCGGGCACTGAAGCTTTCTTT; cdr3_aa: CASSSMGAAGTEAFF; clone_size: .; v_call: TRBV9; d_call: .; j_call: TRBJ1-1
cdr3_nt: TGCGCCAGCAGCTTAGGGACAGGGGTTGGCTACACCTTC; cdr3_aa: CASSLGTGVGYTF; clone_size: .; v_call: TRBV5-1; d_call: TRBD1; j_call: TRBJ1-2
cdr3_nt: TGTGCCAGCAGCACTCCGGGCGCGAGCTCCTACGAGCAGTACTTC; cdr3_aa: CASSTPGASSYEQYF; clone_size: .; v_call: TRBV6-2/TRBV6-3; d_call: .; j_call: TRBJ2-7
cdr3_nt: TGTGCCATCACAAACGGGACTAGCGGGTACAATGAGCAGTTCTTC; cdr3_aa: CAITNGTSGYNEQFF; clone_size: .; v_call: TRBV10-3; d_call: TRBD2; j_call: TRBJ2-1
cdr3_nt: TGTGCCAGCAGCGTAGGGGGACAGAAAAACATTCAGTACTTC; cdr3_aa: CASSVGGQKNIQYF; clone_size: .; v_call: TRBV9; d_call: TRBD1; j_call: TRBJ2-4
cdr3_nt: TGTGCCAGCAGGGTACAGGGGGGGCAGCCCCAGCATTTT; cdr3_aa: CASRVQGGQPQHF; clone_size: .; v_call: TRBV2; d_call: TRBD1; j_call: TRBJ1-5
cdr3_nt: TGTGCCAGCAGCCCGCGGACTAGCGGGTGG; cdr3_aa: CASSPRTSGW; clone_size: .; v_call: TRBV3-1/TRBV3-2; d_call: TRBD2; j_call: TRBJ2-3
cdr3_nt: TGTGCCAGCAGCCTAGCGGGAGGGCGATACGAGCAGTACTTC; cdr3_aa: CASSLAGGRYEQYF; clone_size: .; v_call: TRBV27; d_call: TRBD2; j_call: TRBJ2-7
cdr3_nt: TGTGCCAGCAGCTTAGGGTCCTTAGGGTACAATGAGCAGTTCTTC; cdr3_aa: CASSLGSLGYNEQFF; clone_size: once; v_call: TRBV7-9; d_call: .; j_call: TRBJ2-1
cdr3_nt: TGTGCCAGCAGGGGGCAAGCTGCGACCGATACAGATACGCAGTATTTT; cdr3_aa: CASRGQAATDTDTQYF; clone_size: once; v_call: TRBV28; d_call: .; j_call: TRBJ2-3
cdr3_nt: TGCGCCAGCAGCCGAGACAGGGTGGGCACTGAAGCTTTCTTT; cdr3_aa: CASSRDRVGTEAFF; clone_size: .; v_call: TRBV5-1; d_call: TRBD1; j_call: TRBJ1-1
cdr3_nt: TGTGCCAGCAGTTCCGGGACAGGGGCAAACTATGGCTACACCTTC; cdr3_aa: CASSSGTGANYGYTF; clone_size: .; v_call: TRBV27; d_call: TRBD1; j_call: TRBJ1-2
cdr3_nt: TGTGCCACCCATAGCGGGAGGGCAGAGACCCAGTACTTC; cdr3_aa: CATHSGRAETQYF; clone_size: .; v_call: TRBV28; d_call: TRBD2; j_call: TRBJ2-5
cdr3_nt: TGCGCCAGTGCCATACAGGGAGGAGAGACCCAGTACTTC; cdr3_aa: CASAIQGGETQYF; clone_size: few; v_call: TRBV5-1; d_call: .; j_call: TRBJ2-5
cdr3_nt: TGTGCCAGTAGCCTAGCGGGGGACTACAATGAGCAGTTCTTC; cdr3_aa: CASSLAGDYNEQFF; clone_size: .; v_call: TRBV19; d_call: TRBD2; j_call: TRBJ2-1
cdr3_nt: TGTGCCAGCAGCCAAAGGCTCATTCTTGGACAAAACAATGAGCAGTTCTTC; cdr3_aa: CASSQRLILGQNNEQFF; clone_size: .; v_call: TRBV4-2; d_call: .; j_call: TRBJ2-1
cdr3_nt: TGTGCCAGCAGCTTACAGGGTGGGATCACTGAAGCTTTCTTT; cdr3_aa: CASSLQGGITEAFF; clone_size: few; v_call: TRBV7-9; d_call: .; j_call: TRBJ1-1
cdr3_nt: TGTGCCTGGAGTGTAGTCGCAGGGGACGAGCAGTACTTC; cdr3_aa: CAWSVVAGDEQYF; clone_size: .; v_call: TRBV30; d_call: .; j_call: TRBJ2-7
cdr3_nt: TGTGCCAGCAGCGTCGGGACAGGGGATCAGCCCCAGCATTTT; cdr3_aa: CASSVGTGDQPQHF; clone_size: .; v_call: TRBV11-2; d_call: TRBD1; j_call: TRBJ1-5
cdr3_nt: TGTGCCACCAGCAGAGGGCGGGAGGGCCGATACAATGAGCAGTTCTTC; cdr3_aa: CATSRGREGRYNEQFF; clone_size: .; v_call: TRBV15; d_call: TRBD2; j_call: TRBJ2-1
cdr3_nt: TGTGCCAGCAGCTTATGGGGGGCGAGCACAGATACGCAGTATTTT; cdr3_aa: CASSLWGASTDTQYF; clone_size: .; v_call: TRBV7-2; d_call: .; j_call: TRBJ2-3
cdr3_nt: TGTGCCAGCTCACCTGAGGGACAGGCGATGTCACCCCTCCACTTT; cdr3_aa: CASSPEGQAMSPLHF; clone_size: .; v_call: TRBV18; d_call: TRBD1; j_call: TRBJ1-6
cdr3_nt: TGTGCCAGCATCAGGTTCGGGACTGGCTACACCTTC; cdr3_aa: CASIRFGTGYTF; clone_size: .; v_call: TRBV6-4; d_call: .; j_call: TRBJ1-2
cdr3_nt: TGTGCCAGTAGTATGACAGGGGGCAGCCAGCCCCAGCATTTT; cdr3_aa: CASSMTGGSQPQHF; clone_size: .; v_call: TRBV19; d_call: TRBD1; j_call: TRBJ1-5
cdr3_nt: TGTGCCAGTGGTGACAGGGTGAGAGAAAAACTGTTTTTT; cdr3_aa: CASGDRVREKLFF; clone_size: .; v_call: TRBV19; d_call: TRBD1; j_call: TRBJ1-4
cdr3_nt: TGTGCCAGCAGCCCCAGCGGGGTGGGCACCGGGGAGCTGTTTTTT; cdr3_aa: CASSPSGVGTGELFF; clone_size: once; v_call: TRBV7-3; d_call: TRBD2; j_call: TRBJ2-2
cdr3_nt: TGTGCCAGCAGTTTCGTAGCGGGCCCTCCCGCCGGGGAGCTGTTTTTT; cdr3_aa: CASSFVAGPPAGELFF; clone_size: .; v_call: TRBV28; d_call: TRBD2; j_call: TRBJ2-2
cdr3_nt: TGTGCCAGCAGCCGCGGACTAGCGGGAGTGAGCGGGGAGCTGTTTTTT; cdr3_aa: CASSRGLAGVSGELFF; clone_size: once; v_call: TRBV7-3; d_call: TRBD2; j_call: TRBJ2-2
cdr3_nt: TGTGCCAGCAGCTTAGGCGGGGCCCAGGTGGACTATGGCTACACCTTC; cdr3_aa: CASSLGGAQVDYGYTF; clone_size: .; v_call: TRBV13; d_call: .; j_call: TRBJ1-2
cdr3_nt: TGTGCCATCAGACCCTCGACAGGCGAGGCTTATGGCTACACCTTC; cdr3_aa: CAIRPSTGEAYGYTF; clone_size: .; v_call: TRBV10-3; d_call: .; j_call: TRBJ1-2
cdr3_nt: TGTGCAAGTCGCTTAGCTCGGGACACACTTTACTCCTACAATGAGCAGTTCTTC; cdr3_aa: CASRLARDTLYSYNEQFF; clone_size: .; v_call: TRBV12-2; d_call: .; j_call: TRBJ2-1
cdr3_nt: TGTGCCAGCAGTTACCCCCGGACAGGGCGGGCGGCCGGGGAGCTGTTTTTT; cdr3_aa: CASSYPRTGRAAGELFF; clone_size: .; v_call: TRBV6-2/TRBV6-3; d_call: TRBD1; j_call: TRBJ2-2
cdr3_nt: TGTGCCAGCAGCTTGGATGGCGGGAACGTGGGAAATGAGCAGTTCTTC; cdr3_aa: CASSLDGGNVGNEQFF; clone_size: .; v_call: TRBV5-4; d_call: .; j_call: TRBJ2-1
cdr3_nt: TGTGCCAGCAGTTTATCCGCAGGGTTCACTGAAGCTTTCTTT; cdr3_aa: CASSLSAGFTEAFF; clone_size: .; v_call: TRBV28; d_call: .; j_call: TRBJ1-1
cdr3_nt: TGTGCCAGCACTCCCAAGGGGGTCTATGGCTACACCTTC; cdr3_aa: CASTPKGVYGYTF; clone_size: .; v_call: TRBV6-5; d_call: .; j_call: TRBJ1-2
cdr3_nt: TGCGCCAGCAGCCCTATATTCGGGACCCTAGGATTTGAAAAACTGTTTTTT; cdr3_aa: CASSPIFGTLGFEKLFF; clone_size: .; v_call: TRBV4-1; d_call: .; j_call: TRBJ1-4
cdr3_nt: TGTGCCAGCAGCGGGACTCGGGAGCTCAGCACAGATACGCAGTATTTT; cdr3_aa: CASSGTRELSTDTQYF; clone_size: .; v_call: TRBV9; d_call: .; j_call: TRBJ2-3
cdr3_nt: TGTGCCATCAGTGATGGGCAGAACTATGGCTACACCTTC; cdr3_aa: CAISDGQNYGYTF; clone_size: .; v_call: TRBV10-3; d_call: .; j_call: TRBJ1-2
cdr3_nt: TGTGCCAGCAGCATGTTCGGGAGCTACACCTTC; cdr3_aa: CASSMFGSYTF; clone_size: many; v_call: TRBV5-8; d_call: .; j_call: TRBJ1-2
cdr3_nt: TGTGCCACCAGCGTGGGACTAGCGGTCTACAATGAGCAGTTCTTC; cdr3_aa: CATSVGLAVYNEQFF; clone_size: once; v_call: TRBV15; d_call: TRBD2; j_call: TRBJ2-1
cdr3_nt: TGTGCCAGCAGCTTAGCGACCCGACAGGGCCACGAGCAGTACTTC; cdr3_aa: CASSLATRQGHEQYF; clone_size: .; v_call: TRBV7-2; d_call: TRBD1; j_call: TRBJ2-7
cdr3_nt: TGTGCCAGCAGTGAAACAGATCCGAGTCAGCCCCAGCATTTT; cdr3_aa: CASSETDPSQPQHF; clone_size: few; v_call: TRBV2; d_call: .; j_call: TRBJ1-5
cdr3_nt: TGTGCCAGCAGCTCCGGCAGCACAGATACGCAGTATTTT; cdr3_aa: CASSSGSTDTQYF; clone_size: .; v_call: TRBV7-9; d_call: .; j_call: TRBJ2-3
cdr3_nt: TGTGCCAGCAGCAGAGGGGGCAAAAACGAGCAGTACTTC; cdr3_aa: CASSRGGKNEQYF; clone_size: .; v_call: TRBV28; d_call: TRBD1; j_call: TRBJ2-7
cdr3_nt: TGTGCCAGCAGACGGACGGCCTCGAACACTGAAGCTTTCTTT; cdr3_aa: CASRRTASNTEAFF; clone_size: few; v_call: TRBV6-5; d_call: .; j_call: TRBJ1-1
cdr3_nt: TGCGCCAGCAGCTTGTTTGGGAGGACGGACACCGGGGAGCTGTTTTTT; cdr3_aa: CASSLFGRTDTGELFF; clone_size: .; v_call: TRBV5-1; d_call: .; j_call: TRBJ2-2
cdr3_nt: TGTGCCAGCAGCCCCGCTGCGGGAGACACCGGGGAGCTGTTTTTT; cdr3_aa: CASSPAAGDTGELFF; clone_size: .; v_call: TRBV5-4; d_call: TRBD2; j_call: TRBJ2-2
cdr3_nt: TGTGCCAGCAGCGGCCGGGACAGGGTAGCCGGGGAGCTGTTTTTT; cdr3_aa: CASSGRDRVAGELFF; clone_size: .; v_call: TRBV2; d_call: TRBD1; j_call: TRBJ2-2
cdr3_nt: TGTGCCATCAGGGCCGGGACCCAGACCTACGAGCAGTACTTC; cdr3_aa: CAIRAGTQTYEQYF; clone_size: .; v_call: TRBV10-3; d_call: .; j_call: TRBJ2-7
cdr3_nt: TGTGCCAGCTCGACAGAGGCCAATCAGCCCCAGCATTTT; cdr3_aa: CASSTEANQPQHF; clone_size: .; v_call: TRBV18; d_call: .; j_call: TRBJ1-5
cdr3_nt: TGTGCCAGCAGCGTAGGGAGCGGGAGTTACGAGCAGTACTTC; cdr3_aa: CASSVGSGSYEQYF; clone_size: .; v_call: TRBV9; d_call: TRBD2; j_call: TRBJ2-7
cdr3_nt: TGTGCCAGCAGTCAGGGACAGGGGAGGTACATTCAGTACTTC; cdr3_aa: CASSQGQGRYIQYF; clone_size: .; v_call: TRBV6-5; d_call: TRBD1; j_call: TRBJ2-4
cdr3_nt: TGTGCCAGCAGTTTAAACAATCAGCCCCAGCATTTT; cdr3_aa: CASSLNNQPQHF; clone_size: .; v_call: TRBV12-3/TRBV12-4; d_call: .; j_call: TRBJ1-5
cdr3_nt: TGTGCCAGCAGTTACTCGACAGGGCCCAGCGAGCAGTACTTC; cdr3_aa: CASSYSTGPSEQYF; clone_size: .; v_call: TRBV6-2/TRBV6-3; d_call: TRBD1; j_call: TRBJ2-7
cdr3_nt: TGTGCCACCAGTGATTCCCAGGGGGGAGGACGCACAGATACGCAGTATTTT; cdr3_aa: CATSDSQGGGRTDTQYF; clone_size: .; v_call: TRBV24-1; d_call: .; j_call: TRBJ2-3